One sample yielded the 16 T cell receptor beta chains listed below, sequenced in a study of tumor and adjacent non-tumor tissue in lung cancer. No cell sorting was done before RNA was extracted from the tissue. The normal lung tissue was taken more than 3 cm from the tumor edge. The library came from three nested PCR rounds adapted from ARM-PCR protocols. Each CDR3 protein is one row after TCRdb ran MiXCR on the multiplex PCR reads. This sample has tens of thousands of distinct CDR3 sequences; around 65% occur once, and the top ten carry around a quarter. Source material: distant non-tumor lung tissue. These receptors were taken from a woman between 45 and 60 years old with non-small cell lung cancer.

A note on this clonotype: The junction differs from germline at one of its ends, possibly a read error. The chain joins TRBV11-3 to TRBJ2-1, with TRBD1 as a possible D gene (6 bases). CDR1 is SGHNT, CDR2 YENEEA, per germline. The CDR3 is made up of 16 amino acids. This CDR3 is CARSRQFRGHDNEQIF. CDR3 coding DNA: TGTGCCAGGAGCCGACAATTTAGGGGACATGACAATGAGCAGATCTTC. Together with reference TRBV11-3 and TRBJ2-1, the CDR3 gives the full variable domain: EAGVVQSPRYKIIEKKQPVAFWCNPISGHNTLYWYLQNLGQGPELLIRYENEEAVDDSQLPKDRFSAERLKGVDSTLKIQPAELGDSAVYLCARSRQFRGHDNEQIFGPGTRLTVL.

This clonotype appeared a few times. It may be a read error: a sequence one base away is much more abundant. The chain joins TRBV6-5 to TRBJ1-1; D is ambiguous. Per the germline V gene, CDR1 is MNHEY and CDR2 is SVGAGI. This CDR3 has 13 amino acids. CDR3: CVSSLGPRAEAFF. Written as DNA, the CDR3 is TGTGTCAGCAGCCTAGGGCCTCGGGCTGAAGCTTTCTTT.

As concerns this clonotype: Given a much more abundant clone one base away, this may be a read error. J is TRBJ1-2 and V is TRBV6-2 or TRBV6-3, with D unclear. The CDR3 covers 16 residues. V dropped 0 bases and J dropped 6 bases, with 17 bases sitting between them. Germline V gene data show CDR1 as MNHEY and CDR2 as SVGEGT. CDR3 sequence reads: CASSYSGKFAFNGYTF. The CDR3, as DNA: TGTGCCAGCAGTTACTCGGGAAAGTTCGCTTTTAATGGCTACACCTTC.

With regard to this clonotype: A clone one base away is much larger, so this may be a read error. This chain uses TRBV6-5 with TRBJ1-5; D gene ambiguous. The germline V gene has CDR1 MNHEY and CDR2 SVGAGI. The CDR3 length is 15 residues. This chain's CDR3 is CASRVRRGSNQLQHF. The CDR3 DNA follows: TGTGCCAGCAGAGTCAGAAGAGGGAGCAATCAGCTCCAGCATTTT.

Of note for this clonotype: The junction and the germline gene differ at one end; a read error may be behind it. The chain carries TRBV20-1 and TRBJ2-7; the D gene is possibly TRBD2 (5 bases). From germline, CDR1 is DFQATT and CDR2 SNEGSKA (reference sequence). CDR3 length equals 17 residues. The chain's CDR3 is CSARDSIARVDSYEQYF. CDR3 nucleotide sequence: TGCAGCGCTAGAGACTCTATAGCGCGAGTCGACTCCTACGAGCAGTACTTC.

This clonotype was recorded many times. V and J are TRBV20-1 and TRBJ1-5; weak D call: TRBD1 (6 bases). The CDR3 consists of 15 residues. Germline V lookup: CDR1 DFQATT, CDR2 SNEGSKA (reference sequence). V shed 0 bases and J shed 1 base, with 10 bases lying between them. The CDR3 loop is CSAREYGQSNQPQHF. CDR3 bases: TGCAGTGCTAGAGAATACGGACAGAGCAATCAGCCCCAGCATTTT.

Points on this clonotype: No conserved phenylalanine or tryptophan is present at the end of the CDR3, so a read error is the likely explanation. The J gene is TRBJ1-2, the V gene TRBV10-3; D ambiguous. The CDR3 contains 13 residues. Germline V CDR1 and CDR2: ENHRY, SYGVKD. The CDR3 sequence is CAISEGQGYDYTL. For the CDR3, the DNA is TGTGCCATCAGTGAGGGTCAAGGCTATGACTACACCCTC.

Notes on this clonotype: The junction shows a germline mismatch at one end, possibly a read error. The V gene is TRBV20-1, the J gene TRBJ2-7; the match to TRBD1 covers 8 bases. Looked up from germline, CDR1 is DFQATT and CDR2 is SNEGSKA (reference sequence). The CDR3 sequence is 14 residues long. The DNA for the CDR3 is TGCATTGCTAGCAGTGAGGGGACAGGATACGAGCAGTACTTC. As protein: CIASSEGTGYEQYF.

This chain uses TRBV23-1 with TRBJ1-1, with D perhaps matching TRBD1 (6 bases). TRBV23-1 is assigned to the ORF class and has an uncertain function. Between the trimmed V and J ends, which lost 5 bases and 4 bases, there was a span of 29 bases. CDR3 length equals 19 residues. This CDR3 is CASSTHRENKEPSGTEAFF. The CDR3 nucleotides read TGCGCCAGCAGTACACACAGGGAGAACAAAGAACCCTCCGGCACTGAAGCTTTCTTT.

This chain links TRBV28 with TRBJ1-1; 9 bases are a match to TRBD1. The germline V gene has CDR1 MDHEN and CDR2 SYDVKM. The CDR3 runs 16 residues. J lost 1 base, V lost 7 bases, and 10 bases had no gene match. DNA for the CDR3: TGTGCCAGCAATGGGGACAGGGTCGGATCGAACACTGAAGCTTTCTTT. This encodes CASNGDRVGSNTEAFF.

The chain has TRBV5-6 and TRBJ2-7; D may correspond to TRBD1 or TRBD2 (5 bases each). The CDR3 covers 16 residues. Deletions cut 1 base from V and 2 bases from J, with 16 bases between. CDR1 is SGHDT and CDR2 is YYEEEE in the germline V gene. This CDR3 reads CASSLFSREYPYEQYF. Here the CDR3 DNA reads TGTGCCAGCAGCTTGTTTAGCAGGGAGTATCCCTACGAGCAGTACTTC.

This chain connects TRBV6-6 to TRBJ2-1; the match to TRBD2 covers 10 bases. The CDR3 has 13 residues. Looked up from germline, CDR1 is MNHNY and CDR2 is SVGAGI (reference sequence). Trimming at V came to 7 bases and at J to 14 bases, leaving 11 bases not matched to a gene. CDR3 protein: CASNGLAGVSEFF. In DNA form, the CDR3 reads TGTGCCAGCAACGGGCTAGCGGGAGTGAGTGAGTTCTTC.

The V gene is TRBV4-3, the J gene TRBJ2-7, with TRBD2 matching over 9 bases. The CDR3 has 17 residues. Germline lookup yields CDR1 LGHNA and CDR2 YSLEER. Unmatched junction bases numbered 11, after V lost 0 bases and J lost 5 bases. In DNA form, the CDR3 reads TGCGCCAGCAGCCAAGACCAAGCGGGAGGAGCGGGGAACGAGCAGTACTTC. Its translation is CASSQDQAGGAGNEQYF.

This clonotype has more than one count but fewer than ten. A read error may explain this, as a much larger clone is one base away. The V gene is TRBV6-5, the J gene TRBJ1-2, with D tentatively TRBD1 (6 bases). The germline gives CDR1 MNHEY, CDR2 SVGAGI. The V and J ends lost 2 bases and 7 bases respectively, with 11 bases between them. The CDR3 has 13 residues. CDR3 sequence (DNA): TGTGCCAGCAGTTACAGCAGGGGCTGTGGCTACACCTTC. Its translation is CASSYSRGCGYTF.

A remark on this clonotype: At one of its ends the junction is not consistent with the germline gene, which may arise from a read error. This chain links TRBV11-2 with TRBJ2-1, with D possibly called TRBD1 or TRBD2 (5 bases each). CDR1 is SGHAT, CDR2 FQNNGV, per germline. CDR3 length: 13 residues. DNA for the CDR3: TGTGCCAGCAGTTTAGAATCGGGACCCCCTCGGCTCTTC. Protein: CASSLESGPPRLF. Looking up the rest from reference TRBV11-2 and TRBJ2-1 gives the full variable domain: EAGVAQSPRYKIIEKRQSVAFWCNPISGHATLYWYQQILGQGPKLLIQFQNNGVVDDSQLPKDRFSAERLKGVDSTLKIQPAKLEDSAVYLCASSLESGPPRLFGPGTRLTVL.

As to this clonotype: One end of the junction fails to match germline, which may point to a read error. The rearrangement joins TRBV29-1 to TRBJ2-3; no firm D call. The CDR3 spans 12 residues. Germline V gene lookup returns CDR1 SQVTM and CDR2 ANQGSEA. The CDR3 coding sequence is TGCAGCGTTGTGGAGCCGATAGATATGCAGTATTTT. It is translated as CSVVEPIDMQYF.